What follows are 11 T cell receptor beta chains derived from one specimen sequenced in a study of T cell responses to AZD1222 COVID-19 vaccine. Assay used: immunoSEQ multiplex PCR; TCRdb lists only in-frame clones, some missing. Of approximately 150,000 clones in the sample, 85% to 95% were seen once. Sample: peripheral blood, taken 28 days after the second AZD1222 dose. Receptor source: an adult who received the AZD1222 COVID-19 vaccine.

The CDR3, as DNA: TGTGCCAGCAGCAAAAGGCAGGCCTGTGAGCAGTTCTTC. Its protein is CASSKRQACEQFF. The chain joins TRBV21-1 to TRBJ2-1; TRBD1 was called by the table and not checked on the DNA. TRBV21-1 is given as a pseudogene. The CDR3 extends over 13 amino acids.

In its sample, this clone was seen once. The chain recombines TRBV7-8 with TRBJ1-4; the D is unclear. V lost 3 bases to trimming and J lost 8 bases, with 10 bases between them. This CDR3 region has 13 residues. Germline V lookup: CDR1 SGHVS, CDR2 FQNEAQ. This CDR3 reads CASSLLLTEKLFF. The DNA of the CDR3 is TGTGCCAGCAGCTTGCTCCTGACCGAAAAACTGTTTTTT.

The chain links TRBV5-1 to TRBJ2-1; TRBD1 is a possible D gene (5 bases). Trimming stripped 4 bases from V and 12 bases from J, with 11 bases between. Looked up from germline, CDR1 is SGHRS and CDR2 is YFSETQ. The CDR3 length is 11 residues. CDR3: CASSPGRVQFF. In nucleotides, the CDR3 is TGCGCCAGCAGCCCTGGCAGGGTGCAGTTCTTC.

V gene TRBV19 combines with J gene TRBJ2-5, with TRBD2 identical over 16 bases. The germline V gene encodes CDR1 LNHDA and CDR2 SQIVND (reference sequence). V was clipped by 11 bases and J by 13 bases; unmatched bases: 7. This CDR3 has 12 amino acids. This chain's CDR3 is CAAGTSGRVLYF. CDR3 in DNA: TGTGCCGCTGGGACTAGCGGGAGGGTATTGTACTTC.

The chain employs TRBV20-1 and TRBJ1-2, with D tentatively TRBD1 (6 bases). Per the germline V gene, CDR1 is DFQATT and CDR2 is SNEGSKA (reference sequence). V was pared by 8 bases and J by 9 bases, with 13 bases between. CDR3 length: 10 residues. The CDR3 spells CSPGDMRYTF. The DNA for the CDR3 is TGCAGTCCAGGGGATATGCGCTACACCTTC.

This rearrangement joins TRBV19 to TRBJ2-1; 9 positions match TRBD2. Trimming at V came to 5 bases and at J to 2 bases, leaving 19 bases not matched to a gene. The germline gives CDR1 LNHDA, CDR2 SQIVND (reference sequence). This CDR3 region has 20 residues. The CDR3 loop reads CASSSGQTSGWFSAYNEQFF. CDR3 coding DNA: TGTGCCAGTAGTTCTGGTCAAACTAGCGGGTGGTTTAGCGCCTACAATGAGCAGTTCTTC.

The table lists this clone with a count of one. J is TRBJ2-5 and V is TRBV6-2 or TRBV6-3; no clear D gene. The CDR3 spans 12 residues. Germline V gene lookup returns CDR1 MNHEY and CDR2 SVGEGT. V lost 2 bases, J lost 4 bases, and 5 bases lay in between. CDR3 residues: CASSYPIETQYF. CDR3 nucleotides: TGTGCCAGCAGTTACCCGATAGAGACCCAGTACTTC.

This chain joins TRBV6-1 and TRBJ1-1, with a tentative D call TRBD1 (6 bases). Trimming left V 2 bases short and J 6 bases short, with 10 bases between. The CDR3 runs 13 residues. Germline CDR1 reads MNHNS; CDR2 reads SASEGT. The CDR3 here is CASSERGMSEAFF. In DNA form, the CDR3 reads TGTGCCAGCAGTGAAAGGGGGATGTCTGAAGCTTTCTTT.

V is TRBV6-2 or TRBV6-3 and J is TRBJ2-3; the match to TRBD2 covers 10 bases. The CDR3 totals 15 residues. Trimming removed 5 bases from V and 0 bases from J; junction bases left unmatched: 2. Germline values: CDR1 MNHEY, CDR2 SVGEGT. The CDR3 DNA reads TGTGCCAGCAGTCAGACTAGCGGGAGCACAGATACGCAGTATTTT. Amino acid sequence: CASSQTSGSTDTQYF.

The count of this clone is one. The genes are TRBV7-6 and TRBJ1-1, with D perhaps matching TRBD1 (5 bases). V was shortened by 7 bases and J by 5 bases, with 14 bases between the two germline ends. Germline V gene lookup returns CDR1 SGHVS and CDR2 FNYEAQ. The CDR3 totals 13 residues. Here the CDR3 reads CASTGTVDTEAFF. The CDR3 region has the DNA TGTGCCAGCACCGGGACGGTGGATACTGAAGCTTTCTTT. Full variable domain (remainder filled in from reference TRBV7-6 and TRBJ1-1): GAGVSQSPRYKVTKRGQDVALRCDPISGHVSLYWYRQALGQGPEFLTYFNYEAQQDKSGLPNDRFSAERPEGSISTLTIQRTEQRDSAMYRCASTGTVDTEAFFGQGTRLTVV.

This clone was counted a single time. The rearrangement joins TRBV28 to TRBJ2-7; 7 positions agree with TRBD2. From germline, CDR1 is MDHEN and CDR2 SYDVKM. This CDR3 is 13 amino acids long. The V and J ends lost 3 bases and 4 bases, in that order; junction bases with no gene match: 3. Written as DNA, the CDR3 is TGTGCCAGCAGTTTGACTAGCAGGTACGAGCAGTACTTC. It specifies CASSLTSRYEQYF.